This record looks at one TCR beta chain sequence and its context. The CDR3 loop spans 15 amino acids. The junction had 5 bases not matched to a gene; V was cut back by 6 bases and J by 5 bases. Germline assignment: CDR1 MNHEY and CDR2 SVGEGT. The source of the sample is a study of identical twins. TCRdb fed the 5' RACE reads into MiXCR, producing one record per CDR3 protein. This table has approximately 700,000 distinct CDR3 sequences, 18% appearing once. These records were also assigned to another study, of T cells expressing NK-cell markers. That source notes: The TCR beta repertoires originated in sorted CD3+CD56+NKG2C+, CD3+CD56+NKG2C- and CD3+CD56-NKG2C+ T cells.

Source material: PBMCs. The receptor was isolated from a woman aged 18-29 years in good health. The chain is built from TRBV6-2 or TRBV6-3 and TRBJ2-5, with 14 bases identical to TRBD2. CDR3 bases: TGTGCCAGCAGGCGGACTAGCGGGAGGAGCGAGACCCAGTACTTC. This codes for CASRRTSGRSETQYF.